The clone carrying this T cell receptor (beta chain) showed up many times. The antigen is undetermined. For the second PCR, which ran for roughly 6 to 11 cycles, a sample-barcoded 5' primer and a J-beta primer mix were used. TCRdb passed the 5' RACE reads through MiXCR, listing each CDR3 protein once. This table holds 1.5 million to 2 million distinct CDR3 sequences, approximately 40% found once. Individuals who donated were healthy Caucasians from Russia aged about 6 to 90. Each sample yielded at least 6 million isolated PBMCs. Trimming removed 0 bases at V and 0 bases at J, with 7 bases between. Germline V gene lookup returns CDR1 SGDLS and CDR2 YYNGEE. The CDR3 totals 14 residues. The data stem from a study of blood T cells in healthy people across ages. Overall study results and limits: Both higher diversity and more naive CD4+ cells marked long-lived donors when set against aged donors. Diversity of TCR beta correlated strongly with naive T cell percentage.

Material for sequencing was blood. The origin of this receptor is a human donor in good health. V is TRBV9 and J is TRBJ2-7, with D unclear. Written as DNA, the CDR3 is TGTGCCAGCAGCGTAGGTGTCGACTCCTACGAGCAGTACTTC. Translation: CASSVGVDSYEQYF.